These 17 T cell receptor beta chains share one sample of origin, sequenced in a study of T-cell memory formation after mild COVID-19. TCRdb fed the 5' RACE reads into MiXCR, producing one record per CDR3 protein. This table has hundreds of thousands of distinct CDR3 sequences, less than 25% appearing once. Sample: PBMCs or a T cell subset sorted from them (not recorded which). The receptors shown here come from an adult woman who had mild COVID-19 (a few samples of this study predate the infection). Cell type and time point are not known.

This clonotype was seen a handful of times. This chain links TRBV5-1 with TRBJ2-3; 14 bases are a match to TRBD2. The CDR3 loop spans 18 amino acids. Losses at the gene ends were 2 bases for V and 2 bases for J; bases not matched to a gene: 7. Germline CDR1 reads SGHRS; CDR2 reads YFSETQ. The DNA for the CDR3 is TGCGCCAGCAGCTTACCCGGGACTAGCGGGAGACCCACAGATACGCAGTATTTT. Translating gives CASSLPGTSGRPTDTQYF.

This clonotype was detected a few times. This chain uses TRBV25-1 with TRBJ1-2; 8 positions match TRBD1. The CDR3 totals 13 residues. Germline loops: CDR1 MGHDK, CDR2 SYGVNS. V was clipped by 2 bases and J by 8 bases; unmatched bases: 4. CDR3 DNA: TGTGCCAGCAGTGAACAGGGGGCGTGGGGCTACACCTTC. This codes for CASSEQGAWGYTF.

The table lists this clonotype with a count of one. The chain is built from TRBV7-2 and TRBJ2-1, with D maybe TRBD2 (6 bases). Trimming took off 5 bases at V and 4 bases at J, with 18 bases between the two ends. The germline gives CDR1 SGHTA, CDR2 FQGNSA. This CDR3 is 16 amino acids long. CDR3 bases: TGTGCCAGCAGCCTCCTACACGGGAGCTCATACAATGAGCAGTTCTTC. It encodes CASSLLHGSSYNEQFF.

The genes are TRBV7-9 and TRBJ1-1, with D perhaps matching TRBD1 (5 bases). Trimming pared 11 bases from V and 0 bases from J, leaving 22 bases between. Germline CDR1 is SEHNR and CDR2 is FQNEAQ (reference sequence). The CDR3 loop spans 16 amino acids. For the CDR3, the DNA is TGTGCCCCCGGGGGAAAGGATCCTTTAATGAACACTGAAGCTTTCTTT. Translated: CAPGGKDPLMNTEAFF.

This CDR3 is CASSLRASEVDEQYF. For the CDR3, the DNA is TGCGCCAGCAGCTTGAGGGCTAGCGAGGTCGACGAGCAGTACTTC. The V and J genes are TRBV5-1 and TRBJ2-7, with a possible D match to TRBD2 (6 bases). The CDR3 has 15 residues. Germline CDR1 SGHRS, CDR2 YFSETQ. Trimming shortened V by 1 base and J by 5 bases, and 16 bases separated the two germline ends.

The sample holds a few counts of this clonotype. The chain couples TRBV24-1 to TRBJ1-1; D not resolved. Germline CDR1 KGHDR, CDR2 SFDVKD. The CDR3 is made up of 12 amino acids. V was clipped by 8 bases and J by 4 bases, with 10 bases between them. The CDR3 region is CATTTTVTEAFF. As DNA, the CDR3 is TGTGCCACCACAACTACAGTCACTGAAGCTTTCTTT.

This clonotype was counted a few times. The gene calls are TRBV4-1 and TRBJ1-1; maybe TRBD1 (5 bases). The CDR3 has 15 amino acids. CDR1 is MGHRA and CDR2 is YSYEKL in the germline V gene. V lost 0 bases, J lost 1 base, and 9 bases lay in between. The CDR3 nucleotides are TGCGCCAGCAGCCAAGAGGGGGTTAGGAACACTGAAGCTTTCTTT. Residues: CASSQEGVRNTEAFF.

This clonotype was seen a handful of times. CDR3 sequence reads: CASSRAGATTDTQYF. The CDR3 nucleotides read TGTGCCAGCAGTAGGGCGGGAGCTACCACAGATACGCAGTATTTT. The V gene is TRBV4-2, the J gene TRBJ2-3, with TRBD2 matching over 7 bases. This CDR3 spans 15 amino acids. The germline V gene encodes CDR1 LGHNA and CDR2 YNFKEQ. V trimming: 6 bases; J trimming: 2 bases; junction bases outside the gene matches: 8.

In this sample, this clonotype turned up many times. Here the CDR3 reads CASSRGQGRTDTQYF. For the CDR3, the DNA is TGTGCCAGCAGCCGAGGACAGGGGAGGACAGATACGCAGTATTTT. The gene calls are TRBV12-3 or TRBV12-4 and TRBJ2-3, with 9 positions matching TRBD1. The CDR3 runs to 15 residues. Losses at the gene ends were 6 bases for V and 3 bases for J; bases not matched to a gene: 7.

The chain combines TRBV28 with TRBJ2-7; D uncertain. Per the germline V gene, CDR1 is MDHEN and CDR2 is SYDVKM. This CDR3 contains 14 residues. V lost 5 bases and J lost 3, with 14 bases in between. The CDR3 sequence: CASSPDGSHYEQYF. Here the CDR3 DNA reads TGTGCCAGCAGTCCCGACGGATCGCACTACGAGCAGTACTTC.

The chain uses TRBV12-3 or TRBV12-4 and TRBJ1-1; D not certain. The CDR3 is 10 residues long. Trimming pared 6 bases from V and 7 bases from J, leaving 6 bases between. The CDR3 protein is CASSRHEAFF. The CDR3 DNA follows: TGTGCCAGCAGCCGGCATGAAGCTTTCTTT.

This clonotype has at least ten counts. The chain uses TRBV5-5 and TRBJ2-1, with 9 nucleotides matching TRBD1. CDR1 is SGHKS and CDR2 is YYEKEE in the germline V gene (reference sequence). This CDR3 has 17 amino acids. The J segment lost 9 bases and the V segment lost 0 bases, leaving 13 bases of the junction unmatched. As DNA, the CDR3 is TGTGCCAGCAGCTTGGGAGAACAGGGGGCAAGTTGGGGTGAGCAGTTCTTC. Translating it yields CASSLGEQGASWGEQFF.

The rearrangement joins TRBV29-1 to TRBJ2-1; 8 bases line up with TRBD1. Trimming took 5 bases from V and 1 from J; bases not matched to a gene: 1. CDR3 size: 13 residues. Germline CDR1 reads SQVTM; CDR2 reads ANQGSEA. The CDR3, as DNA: TGCAGCGTTAGGACAGGGTCCTACAATGAGCAGTTCTTC. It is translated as CSVRTGSYNEQFF.

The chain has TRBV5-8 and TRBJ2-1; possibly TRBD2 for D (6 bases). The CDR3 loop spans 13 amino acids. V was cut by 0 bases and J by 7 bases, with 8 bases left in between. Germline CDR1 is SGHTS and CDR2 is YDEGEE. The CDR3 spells CASSLVEGNEQFF. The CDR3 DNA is TGTGCCAGCAGCTTGGTGGAGGGTAATGAGCAGTTCTTC.

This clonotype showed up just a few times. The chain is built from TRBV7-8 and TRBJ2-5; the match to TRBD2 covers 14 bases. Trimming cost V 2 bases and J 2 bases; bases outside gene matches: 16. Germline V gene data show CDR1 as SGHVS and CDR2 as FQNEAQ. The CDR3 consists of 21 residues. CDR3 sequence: CASSLNVLRLAGGPGQETQYF. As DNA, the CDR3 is TGTGCCAGCAGCTTAAATGTTCTGAGACTAGCGGGAGGGCCGGGGCAAGAGACCCAGTACTTC.

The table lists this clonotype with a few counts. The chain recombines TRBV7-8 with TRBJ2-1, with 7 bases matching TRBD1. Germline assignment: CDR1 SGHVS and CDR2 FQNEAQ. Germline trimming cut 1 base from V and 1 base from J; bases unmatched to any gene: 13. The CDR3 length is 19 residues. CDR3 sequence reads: CASSLDTGAFFGSYNEQFF. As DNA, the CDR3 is TGTGCCAGCAGCTTAGACACAGGGGCATTTTTTGGGTCCTACAATGAGCAGTTCTTC.

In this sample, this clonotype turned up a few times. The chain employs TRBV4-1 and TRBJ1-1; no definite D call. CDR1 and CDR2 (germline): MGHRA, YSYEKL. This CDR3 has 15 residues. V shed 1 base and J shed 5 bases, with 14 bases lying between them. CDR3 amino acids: CASSQGAGSSTEAFF. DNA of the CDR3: TGCGCCAGCAGCCAAGGGGCAGGTAGTTCGACTGAAGCTTTCTTT.